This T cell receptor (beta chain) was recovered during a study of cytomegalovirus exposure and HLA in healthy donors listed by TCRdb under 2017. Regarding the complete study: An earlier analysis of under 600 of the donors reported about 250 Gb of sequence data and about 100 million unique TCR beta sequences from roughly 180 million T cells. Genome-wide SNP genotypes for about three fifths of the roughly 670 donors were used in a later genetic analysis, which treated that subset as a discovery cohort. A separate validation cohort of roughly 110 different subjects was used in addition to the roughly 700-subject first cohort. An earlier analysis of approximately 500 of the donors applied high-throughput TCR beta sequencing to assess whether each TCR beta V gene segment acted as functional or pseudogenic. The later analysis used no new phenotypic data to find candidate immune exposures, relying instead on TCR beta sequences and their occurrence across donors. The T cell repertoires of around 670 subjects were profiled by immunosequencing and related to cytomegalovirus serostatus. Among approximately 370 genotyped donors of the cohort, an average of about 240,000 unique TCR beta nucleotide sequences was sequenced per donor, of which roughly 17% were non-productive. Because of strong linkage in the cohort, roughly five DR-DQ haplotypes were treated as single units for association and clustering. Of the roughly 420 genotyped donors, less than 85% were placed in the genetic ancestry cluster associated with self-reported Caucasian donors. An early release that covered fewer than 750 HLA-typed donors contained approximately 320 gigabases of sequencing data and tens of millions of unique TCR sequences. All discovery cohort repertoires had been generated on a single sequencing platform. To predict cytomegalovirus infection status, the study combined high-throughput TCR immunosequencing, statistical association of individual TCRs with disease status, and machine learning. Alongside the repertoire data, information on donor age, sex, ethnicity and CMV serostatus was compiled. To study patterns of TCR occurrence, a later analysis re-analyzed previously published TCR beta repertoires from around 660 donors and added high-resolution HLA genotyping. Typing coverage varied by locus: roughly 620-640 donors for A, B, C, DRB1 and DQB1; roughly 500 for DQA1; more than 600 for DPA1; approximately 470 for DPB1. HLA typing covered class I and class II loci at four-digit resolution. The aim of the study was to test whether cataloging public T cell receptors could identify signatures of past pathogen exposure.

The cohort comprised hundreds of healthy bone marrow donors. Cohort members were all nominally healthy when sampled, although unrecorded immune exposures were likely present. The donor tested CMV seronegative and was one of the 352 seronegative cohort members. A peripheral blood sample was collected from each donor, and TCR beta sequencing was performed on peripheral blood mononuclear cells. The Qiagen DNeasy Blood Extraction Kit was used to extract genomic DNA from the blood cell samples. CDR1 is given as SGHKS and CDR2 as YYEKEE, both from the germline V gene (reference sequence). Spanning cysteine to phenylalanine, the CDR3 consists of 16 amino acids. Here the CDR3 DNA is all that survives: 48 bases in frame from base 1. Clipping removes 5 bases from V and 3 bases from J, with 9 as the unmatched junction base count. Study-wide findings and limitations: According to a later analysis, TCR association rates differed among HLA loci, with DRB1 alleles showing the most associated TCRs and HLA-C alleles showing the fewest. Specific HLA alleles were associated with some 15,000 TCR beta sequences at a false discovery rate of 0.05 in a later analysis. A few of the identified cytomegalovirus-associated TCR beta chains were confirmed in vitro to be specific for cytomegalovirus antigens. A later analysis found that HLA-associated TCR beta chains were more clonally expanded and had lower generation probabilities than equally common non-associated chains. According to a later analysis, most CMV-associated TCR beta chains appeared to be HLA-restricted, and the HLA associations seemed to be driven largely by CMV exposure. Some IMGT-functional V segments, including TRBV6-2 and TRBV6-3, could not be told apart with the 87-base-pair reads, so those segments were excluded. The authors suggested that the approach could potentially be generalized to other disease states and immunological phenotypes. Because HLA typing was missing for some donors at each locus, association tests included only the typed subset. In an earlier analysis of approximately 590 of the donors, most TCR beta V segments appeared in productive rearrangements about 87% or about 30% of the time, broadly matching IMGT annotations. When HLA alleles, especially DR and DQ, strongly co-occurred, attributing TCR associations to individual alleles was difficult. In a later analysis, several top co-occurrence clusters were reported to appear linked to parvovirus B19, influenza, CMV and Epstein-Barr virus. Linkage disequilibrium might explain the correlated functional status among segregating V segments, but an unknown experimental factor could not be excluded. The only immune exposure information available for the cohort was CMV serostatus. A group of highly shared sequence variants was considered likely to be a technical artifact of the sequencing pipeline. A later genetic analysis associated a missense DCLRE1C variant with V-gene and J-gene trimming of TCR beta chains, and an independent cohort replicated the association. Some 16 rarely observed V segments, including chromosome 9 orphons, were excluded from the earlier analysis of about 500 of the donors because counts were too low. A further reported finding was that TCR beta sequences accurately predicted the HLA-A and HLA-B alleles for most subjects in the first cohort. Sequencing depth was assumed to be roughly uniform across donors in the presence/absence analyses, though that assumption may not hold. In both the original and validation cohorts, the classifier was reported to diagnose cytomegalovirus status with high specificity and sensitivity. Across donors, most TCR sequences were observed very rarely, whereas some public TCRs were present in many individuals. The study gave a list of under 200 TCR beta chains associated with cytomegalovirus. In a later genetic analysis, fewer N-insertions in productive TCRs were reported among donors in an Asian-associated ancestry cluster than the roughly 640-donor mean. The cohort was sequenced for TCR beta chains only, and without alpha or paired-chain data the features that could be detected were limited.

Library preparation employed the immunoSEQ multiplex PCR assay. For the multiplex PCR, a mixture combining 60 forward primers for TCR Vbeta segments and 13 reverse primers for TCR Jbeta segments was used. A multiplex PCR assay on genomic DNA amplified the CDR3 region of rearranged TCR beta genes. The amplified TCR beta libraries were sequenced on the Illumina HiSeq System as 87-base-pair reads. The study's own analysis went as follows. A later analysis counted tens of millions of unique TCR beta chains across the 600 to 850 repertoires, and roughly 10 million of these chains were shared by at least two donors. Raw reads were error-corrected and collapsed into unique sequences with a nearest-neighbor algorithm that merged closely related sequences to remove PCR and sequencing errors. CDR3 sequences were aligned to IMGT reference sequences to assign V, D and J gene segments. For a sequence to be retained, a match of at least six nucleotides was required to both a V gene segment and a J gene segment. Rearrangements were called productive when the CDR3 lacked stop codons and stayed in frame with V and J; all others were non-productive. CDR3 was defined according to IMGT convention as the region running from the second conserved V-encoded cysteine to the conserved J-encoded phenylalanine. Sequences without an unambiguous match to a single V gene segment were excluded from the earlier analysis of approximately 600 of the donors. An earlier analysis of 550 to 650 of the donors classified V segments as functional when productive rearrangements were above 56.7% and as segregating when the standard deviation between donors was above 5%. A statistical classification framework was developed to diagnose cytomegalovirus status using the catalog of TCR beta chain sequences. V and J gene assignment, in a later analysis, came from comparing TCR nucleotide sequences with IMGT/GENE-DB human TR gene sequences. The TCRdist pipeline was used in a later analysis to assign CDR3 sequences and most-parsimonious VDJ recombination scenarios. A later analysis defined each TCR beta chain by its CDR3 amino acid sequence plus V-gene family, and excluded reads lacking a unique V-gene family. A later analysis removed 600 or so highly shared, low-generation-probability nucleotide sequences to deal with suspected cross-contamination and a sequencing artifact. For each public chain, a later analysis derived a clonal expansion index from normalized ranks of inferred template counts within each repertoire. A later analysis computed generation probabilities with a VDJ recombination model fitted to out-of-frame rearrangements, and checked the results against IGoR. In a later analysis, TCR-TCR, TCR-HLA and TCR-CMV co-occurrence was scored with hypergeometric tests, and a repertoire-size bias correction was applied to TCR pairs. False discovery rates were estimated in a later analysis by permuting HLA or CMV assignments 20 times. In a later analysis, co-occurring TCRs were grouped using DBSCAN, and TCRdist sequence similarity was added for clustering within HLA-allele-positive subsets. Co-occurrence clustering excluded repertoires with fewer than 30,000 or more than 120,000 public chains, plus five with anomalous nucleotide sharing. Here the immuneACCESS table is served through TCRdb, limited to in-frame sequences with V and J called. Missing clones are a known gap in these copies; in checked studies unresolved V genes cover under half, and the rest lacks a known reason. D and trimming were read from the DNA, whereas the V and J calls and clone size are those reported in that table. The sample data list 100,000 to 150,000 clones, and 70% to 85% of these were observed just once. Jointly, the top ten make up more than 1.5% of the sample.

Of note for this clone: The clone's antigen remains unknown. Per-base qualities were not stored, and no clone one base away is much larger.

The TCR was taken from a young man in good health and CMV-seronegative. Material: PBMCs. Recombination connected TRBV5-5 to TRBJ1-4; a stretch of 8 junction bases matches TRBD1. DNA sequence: TGTGCCAGCAGTCAGGACAGGGCCTGGGCTAATGAAAAACTGTTTTTT. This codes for CASSQDRAWANEKLFF.